One and the same sample provided the 3 T cell receptor beta chains below, sequenced in a study of T cell clonality in common variable immunodeficiency. General study points: Reportedly, TCR beta sequences from common variable immunodeficiency showed fewer deletions and N-nucleotide insertions.

These receptors' antigens are unknown. The protocol was immunoSEQ multiplex PCR, while the TCRdb copy is restricted to in-frame clones and leaves out a portion. The sample lists 25,000 or so clones, none appearing once, the ten largest making up 24%. Sequencing input: peripheral blood mononuclear cells. Receptors were obtained from a human donor with common variable immunodeficiency.

This clone was counted ten times or more. The read terminates 3 residues ahead of where the CDR3 ends, so the germline J gene completes it. J is TRBJ2-1 and V is TRBV20-1; the match to TRBD2 covers 12 bases. V lost 6 bases, J lost 6 bases, and 12 bases stayed unmatched. Germline CDR1 is DFQATT and CDR2 is SNEGSKA (reference sequence). The CDR3 is 16 residues long. The CDR3 sequence is CSATGLAGLGANEQFF. The CDR3 DNA, read in part, is TGCAGTGCAACGGGACTAGCGGGCCTAGGGGCCAATGAG.

This clone has more than one count but fewer than ten. The CDR3 end falls 3 residues outside the read, so it is completed with the germline J gene. The chain combines TRBV30 with TRBJ2-2; 10 bases are shared with TRBD2. The CDR3 length is 15 residues. The V segment lost 1 base and the J segment 3 bases; nucleotides outside the gene matches: 2. The germline V gene has CDR1 GTSNPN and CDR2 SVGIG (reference sequence). The part of the CDR3 DNA that was read is TGTGCCTGGAGTGAGCGGGAGGGTCACACCGGGGAG. Protein sequence: CAWSEREGHTGE. The CDR3 in full is CAWSEREGHTGELFF.

This clone has a count of ten or more. The CDR3 region is CSASLAGDSGGTDTQYF. The CDR3 bases that were read are TGCAGTGCTAGTTTAGCCGGGGATAGCGGGGGGACAGATACG. The V gene is TRBV20-1, the J gene TRBJ2-3, with 10 bases fitting TRBD2. Read data end 3 residues before the CDR3 end; the end is taken from the germline J gene. Trimming at V came to 3 bases and at J to 3 bases, leaving 12 bases not matched to a gene. CDR1 is DFQATT and CDR2 is SNEGSKA in the germline V gene (reference sequence). The CDR3 consists of 17 residues.